Here is one T cell receptor (beta chain) with its context. Antigen unknown. The entry originates in a study of STAT5B mutations in CD4+ large granular lymphocyte leukemia. Regarding the study as a whole: Main leukemic clonotypes were patient-specific, but approximately 25% appeared at low frequency elsewhere. Without putative leukemic clones, patient CD4-sorted repertoires remained more clonal than healthy CD4+ repertoires.

Assay used: immunoSEQ multiplex PCR; TCRdb lists only in-frame clones, some missing. The repertoire holds over 30,000 clones, more than 80% seen once, with 4.4% in the top ten. CDR1 and CDR2 (germline): MNHEY, SMNVEV (reference sequence). Trimming shortened V by 7 bases and J by 7 bases, and 19 bases separated the two germline ends. The CDR3 loop spans 14 amino acids. Sequenced material: CD4+ T cells from blood buffy coats. The clonotype comes from a human donor in good health. This chain joins TRBV27 and TRBJ1-2; the D gene is possibly TRBD1 (5 bases). CDR3 residues: CASNLRGVVGGYTF. The CDR3 DNA sequence: TGTGCCAGCAACCTCCGGGGGGTTGTTGGTGGCTACACCTTC.